Sequencing of this T cell receptor beta chain was carried out in a study of T-cell memory formation after mild COVID-19. From the 5' RACE reads, TCRdb called clonotypes with MiXCR, one entry per CDR3 protein. There are about 190,000 distinct CDR3 sequences in the sample; about 16% occur only once, and approximately 2.4% lies in the top ten. The CDR3 is 14 residues long. CDR1 is DFQATT, CDR2 SNEGSKA, per germline (reference sequence). V lost 5 bases, J lost 2 bases, and 7 bases stayed unmatched. There are many counts of this clonotype. J is TRBJ2-3 and V is TRBV20-1; 7 bases are shared with TRBD2. This clonotype originated in an adult woman who had mild COVID-19 (a few samples of this study predate the infection). Cell type and time point are not known. Sequences were obtained from PBMCs or a T cell subset sorted from them (not recorded which). In DNA, the CDR3 is TGCAGTGCTGATACTAGCGATAACACAGATACGCAGTATTTT. Amino acids: CSADTSDNTDTQYF.